What follows is one T cell receptor (beta chain) and its context. What it recognizes is unknown. The protocol was immunoSEQ multiplex PCR, while the TCRdb copy is restricted to in-frame clones and leaves out a portion. Among over 75,000 clones listed, roughly nine tenths were seen once. This record comes from a study of T cell responses to AZD1222 COVID-19 vaccine. The study, taken as a whole, reports: Repertoire collection took place solely once the T cell response had peaked. Once two AZD1222 doses were given, Spike-specific TCR breadth and depth went up. Donors were largely white British and mainly female; clonal diversity was possibly underestimated.

Second-dose schedules of about 4 or about 12 weeks were combined. V was trimmed by 4 bases and J by 10 bases, leaving 14 bases between them. There are 14 residues in the CDR3. Germline V gene lookup returns CDR1 WNHNN and CDR2 SYGVQD (reference sequence). The source of this sequence is an adult who received the AZD1222 COVID-19 vaccine. The sequences come from peripheral blood, collected 28 days after the second AZD1222 dose. V and J are TRBV10-1 and TRBJ1-6; D is unclear. This chain's CDR3 is CASSAYAGGSPLHF. CDR3 coding DNA: TGCGCCAGCAGTGCCTACGCCGGAGGGTCACCCCTCCACTTT.